This passage covers 17 T cell receptor beta chains from one sample sequenced in a study of blood T cell repertoires in COVID-19. Produced via immunoSEQ multiplex PCR; TCRdb's table is partial and in-frame only. The sample carries 25,000 to 30,000 clones, 90% recorded once. The source material was peripheral blood. The receptors here all came from a man in his 70s with acute or convalescent COVID-19.

This rearrangement joins TRBV7-9 to TRBJ1-4; the match to TRBD1 covers 7 bases. Germline V gene sequence: CDR1 SEHNR, CDR2 FQNEAQ (reference sequence). V was pared by 5 bases and J by 6 bases, with 6 bases of the junction left unmatched. The CDR3 consists of 14 residues. CDR3 protein: CASSRGGGDEKLFF. DNA for the CDR3: TGTGCCAGCAGCCGAGGAGGGGGCGATGAAAAACTGTTTTTT.

The J gene is TRBJ2-7, the V gene TRBV5-6, with 11 bases fitting TRBD1. CDR1 and CDR2 (germline): SGHDT, YYEEEE. The CDR3 length is 15 residues. The V gene end was trimmed by 4 bases and the J gene end by 1 base; junction bases not matched to a gene: 4. This chain's CDR3 is CASSPGQGASYEQYF. The DNA for the CDR3 is TGTGCCAGCAGCCCAGGACAGGGGGCTTCCTACGAGCAGTACTTC.

The rearrangement joins TRBV7-9 to TRBJ1-1; TRBD1 matches 8 bases. V was pared by 5 bases and J by 3 bases, with 5 bases of the junction left unmatched. CDR1 is SEHNR and CDR2 is FQNEAQ in the germline V gene (reference sequence). This CDR3 contains 14 residues. The CDR3 DNA follows: TGTGCCAGCAGCAATAACAGGGGGGACACTGAAGCTTTCTTT. As protein: CASSNNRGDTEAFF.

The chain links TRBV9 to TRBJ2-2; TRBD2 matches at 11 bases. Germline V CDR1 and CDR2: SGDLS, YYNGEE. The CDR3 covers 16 residues. With V trimmed by 4 bases and J by 6 bases, 8 bases remained unmatched. The CDR3 region has the DNA TGTGCCAGCAGCTTACAACTAGCGGGAGTATCCGGGGAGCTGTTTTTT. Translating it yields CASSLQLAGVSGELFF.

The chain is built from TRBV4-1 and TRBJ2-7; 9 nucleotides align to TRBD1. CDR1 and CDR2 (germline): MGHRA, YSYEKL. The CDR3 totals 14 residues. V trimming: 4 bases; J trimming: 3 bases; junction bases outside the gene matches: 4. Written as DNA, the CDR3 is TGCGCCAGCAGCCTCCGGGACAGGGACTACGAGCAGTACTTC. It translates to CASSLRDRDYEQYF.

This sequence joins TRBV10-3 and TRBJ1-3, with 9 bases identical to TRBD1. The CDR3 runs to 15 residues. The germline CDR1 and CDR2 sequences are ENHRY and SYGVKD. V gave up 5 bases and J gave up 4 bases; unmatched junction bases: 6. This CDR3 is CAISRDRVPGNTIYF. For the CDR3, the DNA is TGTGCCATCAGTAGGGACAGGGTACCGGGAAACACCATATATTTT.

DNA for the CDR3: TGTGCCAGCAGCCGTCCAGGGCAAGAGACCCAGTACTTC. It specifies CASSRPGQETQYF. This chain links TRBV5-4 with TRBJ2-5; D perhaps matches TRBD1 (5 bases). Germline V gene data show CDR1 as SGHNT and CDR2 as YYREEE (reference sequence). The germline V and J ends were trimmed by 4 bases and 2 bases, with 9 bases remaining between them. The CDR3 consists of 13 residues.

The rearrangement uses TRBV6-5 and TRBJ1-2; 8 bases align to TRBD1. Per the germline V gene, CDR1 is MNHEY and CDR2 is SVGAGI. With V trimmed by 5 bases and J by 5 bases, 4 bases remained unmatched. The CDR3 sequence is 13 residues long. This CDR3 reads CASSPDREYGYTF. In DNA form, the CDR3 reads TGTGCCAGCAGTCCGGACAGGGAATATGGCTACACCTTC.

The chain employs TRBV28 and TRBJ2-3; TRBD2 matches 7 bases. The CDR3 loop spans 14 amino acids. Germline V lookup: CDR1 MDHEN, CDR2 SYDVKM. Losses at the gene ends were 6 bases for V and 5 bases for J; bases not matched to a gene: 8. The DNA for the CDR3 is TGTGCCAGCAGCACTGCCAGGGAGGGAGATACGCAGTATTTT. The encoded protein is CASSTAREGDTQYF.

This sequence joins TRBV11-1 and TRBJ1-2, with 9 nucleotides matching TRBD1. The germline V gene encodes CDR1 SGHAT and CDR2 FQDESV (reference sequence). The CDR3 runs 16 residues. V was clipped by 0 bases and J by 8 bases; unmatched bases: 10. For the CDR3, the DNA is TGTGCCAGCAGCTTAGCAGAGGCCGGGACAGGGACCGGCTACACCTTC. Its translation is CASSLAEAGTGTGYTF.

The chain carries TRBV7-3 and TRBJ2-2, with D uncertain. Germline CDR1 and CDR2: SGHTA and FQGTGA. Trimming pared 4 bases from V and 6 bases from J, leaving 9 bases between. The CDR3 is 13 amino acids. The CDR3 sequence: CASSSPQAGELFF. The CDR3 nucleotides read TGTGCCAGCAGCTCACCCCAGGCCGGGGAGCTGTTTTTT.

This chain joins TRBV15 and TRBJ1-5; 8 bases agree with TRBD1. V lost 4 bases and J lost 6; bases outside the gene matches: 5. The CDR3 runs 14 residues. CDR1 and CDR2 (germline): LNHNV, YYDKDF (reference sequence). The chain's CDR3 is CATSIGQGRQPQHF. DNA for the CDR3: TGTGCCACCAGCATCGGACAGGGCCGTCAGCCCCAGCATTTT.

This chain uses TRBV10-3 with TRBJ2-1; 10 nucleotides align to TRBD1. V gave up 5 bases and J gave up 8 bases; unmatched junction bases: 6. This CDR3 contains 14 residues. CDR1 is ENHRY, CDR2 SYGVKD, per germline. For the CDR3, the DNA is TGTGCCATCAGTATGGACAGGGGGTTCGATGAGCAGTTCTTC. Its translation: CAISMDRGFDEQFF.

The chain employs TRBV20-1 and TRBJ1-2, with D possibly matching TRBD1 (6 bases). The ends were cut back, 6 bases at V and 7 bases at J, with 12 bases in the middle. The CDR3 covers 11 residues. Germline CDR1 reads DFQATT; CDR2 reads SNEGSKA (reference sequence). For the CDR3, the DNA is TGCAGTGCACAGAACAGGGCTGGCTACACCTTC. Translation gives CSAQNRAGYTF.

The CDR3 loop is CASSGSGANTGELFF. Here the CDR3 DNA reads TGTGCCAGCAGCGGTAGCGGGGCGAACACCGGGGAGCTGTTTTTT. The rearrangement uses TRBV9 and TRBJ2-2; TRBD2 matches 8 bases. Trimming took 3 bases from V and 0 from J; bases not matched to a gene: 1. The CDR3 length is 15 residues. The germline V gene encodes CDR1 SGDLS and CDR2 YYNGEE.

The chain employs TRBV25-1 and TRBJ1-5; no clear D. The V gene lost 2 bases and the J gene lost 7 bases, with 9 bases spanning the gap. The CDR3 runs 13 residues. Germline assignment: CDR1 MGHDK and CDR2 SYGVNS. CDR3 DNA sequence: TGTGCCAGCAGTGAACGGACTGGGCAGCCCCAGCATTTT. It is translated as CASSERTGQPQHF.

The V and J genes are TRBV7-9 and TRBJ1-5, with D maybe TRBD1 (5 bases). Germline loops: CDR1 SEHNR, CDR2 FQNEAQ (reference sequence). V was pared by 5 bases and J by 4 bases, with 9 bases between. CDR3 length: 13 residues. CDR3 loop: CASSQGGNQPQHF. DNA for the CDR3: TGTGCCAGCAGCCAGGGAGGTAATCAGCCCCAGCATTTT.